These 21 T cell receptor beta chains were all obtained from the same sample, sequenced in a study of PD-1 blockade in classical Hodgkin lymphoma. Time point described: newly diagnosed, previously untreated cHL patient sample. Thawed PBMCs yielded CD4+ T cells through magnetic negative selection. Some clones are missing from TCRdb's copy, which holds only in-frame ones; the method was immunoSEQ multiplex PCR. The sample gives about 3,100 clones, roughly 84% of which show up once; about 2.8% is in the top ten. Material: CD4+ T cells from blood. The origin of the receptors is a human donor with classical Hodgkin lymphoma.

This clone was recorded only once. The chain employs TRBV6-4 and TRBJ2-1; 8 nucleotides line up with TRBD2. The CDR3 has 15 amino acids. The V and J ends lost 2 bases and 4 bases, in that order; junction bases with no gene match: 4. Germline CDR1 is MRHNA and CDR2 is SNTAGT. The DNA for the CDR3 is TGTGCCAGCAGTGACGCAGCGGGAGAATACAATGAGCAGTTCTTC. It specifies CASSDAAGEYNEQFF.

The chain combines TRBV7-3 with TRBJ2-1; possible D gene TRBD2, 6 bases. The CDR3 spans 17 residues. Per germline, CDR1 SGHTA and CDR2 FQGTGA. Between the trimmed V and J ends, which lost 1 base and 0 bases, there was a span of 13 bases. DNA of the CDR3: TGTGCCAGCAGCTTAAAGGGCGGGGCCAGCTCCTACAATGAGCAGTTCTTC. Protein: CASSLKGGASSYNEQFF.

The rearrangement joins TRBV15 to TRBJ1-1; D remains unclear. Trimming shortened V by 0 bases and J by 11 bases, and 10 bases separated the two germline ends. The V gene's germline CDR1 is LNHNV and CDR2 YYDKDF (reference sequence). This CDR3 has 12 residues. The CDR3 protein is CATSRDRAGAFF. DNA of the CDR3: TGTGCCACCAGCAGAGATCGGGCGGGGGCTTTCTTT.

The rearrangement links TRBV19 to TRBJ2-6, with D unclear. There are 16 residues in the CDR3. Germline assignment: CDR1 LNHDA and CDR2 SQIVND (reference sequence). The ends were cut back, 4 bases at V and 0 bases at J, with 10 bases in the middle. The CDR3 protein is CASSTARGSGANVLTF. CDR3 coding DNA: TGTGCCAGTAGTACGGCCCGTGGCTCTGGGGCCAACGTCCTGACTTTC. Supplemented by reference TRBV19 and TRBJ2-6, the full variable domain reads DGGITQSPKYLFRKEGQNVTLSCEQNLNHDAMYWYRQDPGQGLRLIYYSQIVNDFQKGDIAEGYSVSREKKESFPLTVTSAQKNPTAFYLCASSTARGSGANVLTFGAGSRLTVL.

With respect to this clone: Germline is not matched at one junction end, which may reflect a read error. The chain uses TRBV6-5 and TRBJ2-7, with 8 nucleotides matching TRBD2. The germline CDR1 and CDR2 sequences are MNHEY and SVGAGI. This CDR3 has 16 amino acids. The CDR3 spells CATSYPSGSSSYEQYF. CDR3 nucleotides: TGTGCCACCAGTTACCCTAGCGGGTCGAGCTCCTACGAGCAGTACTTC.

V and J are TRBV5-1 and TRBJ2-3, with D possibly being TRBD2 (5 bases). Between the trimmed V and J ends, which lost 6 bases and 0 bases, there was a span of 17 bases. This CDR3 comprises 16 residues. Per germline, CDR1 SGHRS and CDR2 YFSETQ. In nucleotides, the CDR3 is TGCGCCAGCACGCCATTGGAGGCCTCTAGCACAGATACGCAGTATTTT. Its translation: CASTPLEASSTDTQYF.

The chain has TRBV6-6 and TRBJ2-7; weak D call: TRBD1 (6 bases). CDR1 and CDR2 (germline): MNHNY, SVGAGI (reference sequence). The ends were cut back, 2 bases at V and 6 bases at J, with 11 bases in the middle. The CDR3 loop spans 13 amino acids. The DNA of the CDR3 is TGTGCCAGCAGTTACACGGGACATACCGAGCAGTACTTC. Translating it yields CASSYTGHTEQYF.

The rearrangement uses TRBV19 and TRBJ1-5, with 7 nucleotides matching TRBD1. V shed 5 bases and J 5 bases; nucleotides not matched to a gene: 6. The CDR3 loop spans 14 amino acids. Germline V gene data show CDR1 as LNHDA and CDR2 as SQIVND (reference sequence). The CDR3 sequence: CASSEWQGDQPQHF. CDR3 nucleotides: TGTGCCAGTAGTGAATGGCAGGGGGATCAGCCCCAGCATTTT.

The rearrangement links TRBV19 to TRBJ2-5, with 10 bases lining up with TRBD1. The CDR3 covers 14 residues. Per the germline V gene, CDR1 is LNHDA and CDR2 is SQIVND (reference sequence). Trimming cost V 6 bases and J 4 bases; bases outside gene matches: 5. The CDR3 DNA follows: TGTGCCAGTAGGGACAGGGGGTTCGGAGAGACCCAGTACTTC. It yields the protein CASRDRGFGETQYF. Full variable domain (outside the CDR3, taken from reference TRBV19 and TRBJ2-5): DGGITQSPKYLFRKEGQNVTLSCEQNLNHDAMYWYRQDPGQGLRLIYYSQIVNDFQKGDIAEGYSVSREKKESFPLTVTSAQKNPTAFYLCASRDRGFGETQYFGPGTRLLVL.

The chain couples TRBV13 to TRBJ2-3; D call uncertain. The CDR3 length is 13 residues. The V gene lost 3 bases and the J gene lost 5 bases, with 9 bases spanning the gap. Germline V gives CDR1 PRHDT, CDR2 FYEKMQ (reference sequence). The CDR3 DNA sequence: TGTGCCAGCAGCTTGTTAAGGTTAGATACGCAGTATTTT. Translation gives CASSLLRLDTQYF.

This CDR3 is CASSLGGTGTYLSYNEQFF. CDR3 bases: TGCGCCAGCAGCTTGGGGGGTACCGGGACTTATCTCTCCTACAATGAGCAGTTCTTC. The chain links TRBV5-1 to TRBJ2-1; possibly TRBD2 for D (6 bases). The germline V and J ends were trimmed by 0 bases and 0 bases, with 19 bases remaining between them. The CDR3 consists of 19 residues. From germline, CDR1 is SGHRS and CDR2 YFSETQ.

The gene calls are TRBV11-1 and TRBJ2-7, with 11 bases aligning to TRBD2. CDR1 and CDR2 (germline): SGHAT, FQDESV (reference sequence). V was clipped by 5 bases and J by 6 bases; unmatched bases: 18. The CDR3 is 18 residues long. CDR3 in DNA: TGTGCCAGCAGCCCCGGATGGGGAATTAGCGGGGGGGCCGCCGAGCAGTACTTC. Translated: CASSPGWGISGGAAEQYF.

This chain uses TRBV2 with TRBJ2-7, with 11 bases identical to TRBD2. The CDR3 consists of 14 residues. CDR1 and CDR2 (germline): SNHLY, FYNNEI. J was trimmed by 8 bases and V by 8 bases; bases with no gene match: 11. CDR3 residues: CASGLLAGAMKQYF. The CDR3 DNA sequence: TGTGCCAGCGGCCTACTAGCGGGAGCGATGAAGCAGTACTTC.

The chain uses TRBV6-1 and TRBJ1-2, with D tentatively TRBD1 (6 bases). V was trimmed by 2 bases and J by 11 bases, leaving 15 bases between them. The CDR3 has 13 amino acids. Germline CDR1 is MNHNS and CDR2 is SASEGT. CDR3 bases: TGTGCCAGCAGTGAACCGGACGGAGGGGGGTACACCTTC. Protein sequence: CASSEPDGGGYTF.

The V gene is TRBV2, the J gene TRBJ2-6; either TRBD1 or TRBD2 may fit D (6 bases each). V was cut by 3 bases and J by 3 bases, with 12 bases left in between. The germline gives CDR1 SNHLY, CDR2 FYNNEI. The CDR3 runs to 16 residues. The CDR3 spells CASSEEGGYGANVLTF. The CDR3 nucleotides are TGTGCCAGCAGTGAGGAGGGGGGATATGGGGCCAACGTCCTGACTTTC. Combining the CDR3 with reference TRBV2 and TRBJ2-6 gives the whole variable domain EPEVTQTPSHQVTQMGQEVILRCVPISNHLYFYWYRQILGQKVEFLVSFYNNEISEKSEIFDDQFSVERPDGSNFTLKIRSTKLEDSAMYFCASSEEGGYGANVLTFGAGSRLTVL.

The chain has TRBV10-3 and TRBJ1-1, with unresolved D. V was cut by 2 bases and J by 10 bases, with 11 bases left in between. Germline V gene data show CDR1 as ENHRY and CDR2 as SYGVKD. The CDR3 runs to 12 residues. The CDR3 DNA reads as TGTGCCATCAGTGAGGCGCCGGGGAGAGCTTTCTTT. It is translated as CAISEAPGRAFF.

J is TRBJ2-3 and V is TRBV27, with 8 nucleotides matching TRBD2. With 6 bases clipped from V and 4 bases from J, the junction kept 6 bases outside the gene matches. CDR3 length equals 14 residues. Germline-derived CDR1 and CDR2 are MNHEY and SMNVEV (reference sequence). As DNA, the CDR3 is TGTGCCAGCAGGGTACTAGCGGACGCAGATACGCAGTATTTT. It is translated as CASRVLADADTQYF.

J is TRBJ1-1 and V is TRBV5-1; D ambiguous. This CDR3 has 13 amino acids. The V gene lost 0 bases and the J gene lost 1 base, with 4 bases spanning the gap. CDR1 is SGHRS, CDR2 YFSETQ, per germline. The CDR3 DNA sequence: TGCGCCAGCAGCTTGGCAGGGAACACTGAAGCTTTCTTT. This gives the protein CASSLAGNTEAFF.

This clone was counted between two and nine times. The rearrangement links TRBV2 to TRBJ1-2; TRBD1 matches 11 bases. This CDR3 is 14 amino acids long. Germline-derived CDR1 and CDR2 are SNHLY and FYNNEI. Trimming removed 5 bases from V and 2 bases from J; junction bases left unmatched: 1. CDR3: CASSRDRGNYGYTF. The CDR3 DNA is TGTGCCAGCAGTCGGGACAGGGGGAACTATGGCTACACCTTC. The full variable domain, with the rest looked up from reference TRBV2 and TRBJ1-2, is EPEVTQTPSHQVTQMGQEVILRCVPISNHLYFYWYRQILGQKVEFLVSFYNNEISEKSEIFDDQFSVERPDGSNFTLKIRSTKLEDSAMYFCASSRDRGNYGYTFGSGTRLTVV.

The rearrangement joins TRBV2 to TRBJ2-2; tentative D call: TRBD2 (5 bases). The V end was cut by 6 bases, the J end by 5 bases, with 13 bases between. Germline CDR1 is SNHLY and CDR2 is FYNNEI. The CDR3 runs 14 residues. In DNA form, the CDR3 reads TGTGCCAGCAGGCTACTATCGGGAACCGGGGAGCTGTTTTTT. It codes for CASRLLSGTGELFF.

The V call is TRBV20-1, the J call TRBJ2-7; D possibly corresponds to TRBD2 (6 bases). The germline V gene encodes CDR1 DFQATT and CDR2 SNEGSKA (reference sequence). Trimming shortened V by 3 bases and J by 4 bases, and 7 bases separated the two germline ends. CDR3 size: 11 residues. As DNA, the CDR3 is TGCAGTGCTAGTAGCGGTTACGAGCAGTACTTC. Encoded protein: CSASSGYEQYF.